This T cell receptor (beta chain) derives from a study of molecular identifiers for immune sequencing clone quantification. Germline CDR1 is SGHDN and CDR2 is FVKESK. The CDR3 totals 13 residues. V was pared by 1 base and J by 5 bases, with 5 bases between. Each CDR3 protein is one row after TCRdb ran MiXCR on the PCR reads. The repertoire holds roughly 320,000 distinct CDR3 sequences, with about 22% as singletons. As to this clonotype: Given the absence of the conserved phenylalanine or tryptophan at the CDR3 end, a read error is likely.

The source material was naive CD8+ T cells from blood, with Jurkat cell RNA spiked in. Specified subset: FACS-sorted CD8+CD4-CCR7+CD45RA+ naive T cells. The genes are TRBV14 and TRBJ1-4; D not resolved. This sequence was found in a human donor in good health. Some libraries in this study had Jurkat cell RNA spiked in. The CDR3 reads CASSQGRNEKLFL. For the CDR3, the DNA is TGTGCCAGCAGCCAAGGTCGGAATGAAAAACTGTTTCTT.